The next 14 T cell receptor beta chains were all read from a single sample in a study of OX40 agonist ivuxolimab in advanced cancers. Assay used: immunoSEQ multiplex PCR; TCRdb lists only in-frame clones, some missing. The data show about 77,000 clones, approximately 89% seen once. Sequencing was performed on CD4+ or CD8+ T cells sorted from blood, taken in a trial of the OX40 agonist ivuxolimab. The receptors originated from an adult with an advanced solid tumor such as melanoma, head and neck, liver or kidney cancer.

The rearrangement joins TRBV7-9 to TRBJ1-2; TRBD1 might be the D (6 bases). Germline CDR1 reads SEHNR; CDR2 reads FQNEAQ (reference sequence). V lost 2 bases to trimming and J lost 3 bases, with 16 bases between them. This CDR3 contains 16 residues. The CDR3 here is CASSLYTPQGYYGYTF. CDR3 coding DNA: TGTGCCAGCAGCTTATATACGCCTCAGGGGTACTATGGCTACACCTTC.

This sequence joins TRBV7-9 and TRBJ1-1; D is possibly TRBD1 (5 bases). V gave up 3 bases and J gave up 2 bases, with 7 bases separating them. The CDR3 is made up of 13 amino acids. Germline lookup yields CDR1 SEHNR and CDR2 FQNEAQ (reference sequence). Here the CDR3 reads CASSFDSNTEAFF. Here the CDR3 DNA reads TGTGCCAGCAGCTTCGACAGTAACACTGAAGCTTTCTTT.

CDR3 in amino acids: CASSSRPNNEQFF. The CDR3 DNA sequence: TGTGCCAGCAGTTCGCGGCCAAACAATGAGCAGTTCTTC. The chain links TRBV5-4 to TRBJ2-1; D remains unclear. The ends were cut back, 5 bases at V and 5 bases at J, with 11 bases in the middle. The CDR3 spans 13 residues. Germline V gives CDR1 SGHNT, CDR2 YYREEE (reference sequence).

The chain uses TRBV5-6 and TRBJ2-6; D may correspond to TRBD1 or TRBD2 (6 bases each). The V and J ends lost 0 bases and 0 bases respectively, with 13 bases between them. Germline loops: CDR1 SGHDT, CDR2 YYEEEE. There are 18 residues in the CDR3. This chain's CDR3 is CASSLVGGLSSGANVLTF. CDR3 DNA: TGTGCCAGCAGCTTGGTGGGGGGCCTTAGCTCTGGGGCCAACGTCCTGACTTTC.

This clone appeared a few times. This chain connects TRBV2 to TRBJ2-7; the match to TRBD1 covers 9 bases. CDR3 length equals 15 residues. Germline CDR1 is SNHLY and CDR2 is FYNNEI. V shed 4 bases, J shed 2 bases, and the junction held 6 bases outside the gene matches. The CDR3 protein is CASSGPGQGAYEQYF. The CDR3 region has the DNA TGTGCCAGCAGTGGACCGGGACAGGGTGCCTACGAGCAGTACTTC.

About this clone itself: One end of the junction is discordant with germline, which a read error may explain. The chain links TRBV5-1 to TRBJ2-5, with TRBD2 matching 14 bases. This CDR3 contains 17 residues. The germline CDR1 and CDR2 sequences are SGHRS and YFSETQ. The CDR3 loop is CASSLGLAGVTGETQYF. CDR3 bases: TGCGCCAGCAGTTTGGGACTAGCGGGAGTAACCGGAGAGACCCAGTACTTC.

This rearrangement joins TRBV29-1 to TRBJ1-2; D possibly corresponds to TRBD1 (5 bases). The V gene's germline CDR1 is SQVTM and CDR2 ANQGSEA. The CDR3 consists of 12 residues. With 5 bases removed from V and 2 bases from J, the gap between germline ends came to 9 bases. CDR3 protein: CSVSTANYGYTF. CDR3 nucleotide sequence: TGCAGCGTTTCGACAGCCAACTATGGCTACACCTTC.

The J gene is TRBJ1-2, the V gene TRBV5-1; no reliable D call. Per the germline V gene, CDR1 is SGHRS and CDR2 is YFSETQ. The CDR3 totals 13 residues. The V end was cut by 1 base, the J end by 3 bases, with 7 bases between. The CDR3 reads CASSLTPDYGYTF. CDR3 coding DNA: TGCGCCAGCAGCTTGACTCCCGACTATGGCTACACCTTC.

V is TRBV4-2 and J is TRBJ2-7; D is unclear. CDR3 length equals 15 residues. Germline V CDR1 and CDR2: LGHNA, YNFKEQ. V lost 0 bases to trimming and J lost 2 bases, with 11 bases between them. CDR3 loop: CASSQDRLGTYEQYF. The CDR3 DNA follows: TGTGCCAGCAGCCAAGATCGGCTCGGTACCTACGAGCAGTACTTC.

The chain links TRBV7-2 to TRBJ1-3; D might be TRBD1 (6 bases). V was shortened by 3 bases and J by 5 bases, with 8 bases between the two germline ends. CDR1 is SGHTA and CDR2 is FQGNSA in the germline V gene. The CDR3 is 13 residues long. CDR3 region: CASSFTGRNTIYF. CDR3 sequence (DNA): TGTGCCAGCAGCTTCACAGGGAGAAACACCATATATTTT. Variable domain in full (rest from reference TRBV7-2 and TRBJ1-3): GAGVSQSPSNKVTEKGKDVELRCDPISGHTALYWYRQSLGQGLEFLIYFQGNSAPDKSGLPSDRFSAERTGGSVSTLTIQRTQQEDSAVYLCASSFTGRNTIYFGEGSWLTVV.

The chain uses TRBV6-5 and TRBJ1-2; D ambiguous. The CDR3 is 15 residues long. The V end was cut by 0 bases, the J end by 5 bases, with 13 bases between. Germline values: CDR1 MNHEY, CDR2 SVGAGI. The DNA for the CDR3 is TGTGCCAGCAGTTACTCACCATCTCTAGGTTATGGCTACACCTTC. This sequence encodes CASSYSPSLGYGYTF.

V is TRBV28 and J is TRBJ1-4; D is unclear. In germline, CDR1 is MDHEN, CDR2 SYDVKM. CDR3 length equals 15 residues. Between the trimmed V and J ends, which lost 8 bases and 8 bases, there was a span of 21 bases. CDR3 nucleotides: TGTGCCAGCCTGAACCTCACGGTTTACGGGGAAAAACTGTTTTTT. Translating gives CASLNLTVYGEKLFF.

This clone came up a few times. The gene calls are TRBV5-1 and TRBJ1-1; D call uncertain. Germline V lookup: CDR1 SGHRS, CDR2 YFSETQ. V shed 1 base and J shed 8 bases, with 15 bases lying between them. The CDR3 consists of 14 residues. The CDR3, as DNA: TGCGCCAGCAGCTTGCGTCCCTATGGTGTCGAAGCTTTCTTT. This gives the protein CASSLRPYGVEAFF.

The CDR3 loop reads CASSPPLQGTGNEQFF. The CDR3 coding sequence is TGTGCCAGCTCACCACCTCTTCAGGGAACGGGCAATGAGCAGTTCTTC. This chain joins TRBV18 and TRBJ2-1, with a possible D match to TRBD1 (5 bases). V was cut by 0 bases and J by 6 bases, with 15 bases left in between. The CDR3 has 16 amino acids. Per the germline V gene, CDR1 is KGHSH and CDR2 is LQKENI.